Listed below are T cell receptor beta chains from one sample, sequenced in a study of cytomegalovirus exposure and HLA in healthy donors. Profiled with immunoSEQ multiplex PCR; TCRdb holds only in-frame clones, not every one. This sample carries approximately 120,000 clones, approximately 82% of them seen once, and the ten largest clones take 20%. The sample comprised PBMCs. All receptors derive from a man between 18 and 35 years old in good health and CMV-seropositive. CDR3s include the opening cysteine and the closing phenylalanine or tryptophan. A D gene is named only where the DNA matches it firmly. Size is omitted from some rows. Given values are once, few, many or a class for expanded clones.

abundance	j_gene	v_gene	d_gene	CDR3aa	CDR3nt
.	TRBJ2-7	TRBV7-8	TRBD2	CASSDTSGLYF	TGTGCCAGCAGCGATACTAGCGGGTTATACTTC
.	TRBJ1-6	TRBV30	TRBD1	CAWRGLGTGRYNSPLHF	TGTGCCTGGAGGGGGCTAGGGACAGGACGGTATAATTCACCCCTCCACTTT
.	TRBJ1-1	TRBV5-4	.	CASSFGGVLEAFF	TGTGCCAGCAGCTTCGGGGGGGTACTTGAAGCTTTCTTT
few	TRBJ2-2	TRBV5-4	TRBD2	CASSLGTSGANTGELFF	TGTGCCAGCAGCCTCGGGACTAGCGGCGCGAACACCGGGGAGCTGTTTTTT
.	TRBJ1-2	TRBV5-1	TRBD1	CASSLEAHPGQGGSGYTF	TGCGCCAGCAGCTTGGAAGCTCATCCGGGACAGGGTGGTTCCGGCTACACCTTC
few	TRBJ1-5	TRBV10-3	.	CAISDSDQPQHF	TGTGCCATCAGTGATTCGGATCAGCCCCAGCATTTT
few	TRBJ2-7	TRBV10-3	.	CAIRLQGSDEQYF	TGTGCCATCAGGTTACAGGGTTCTGACGAGCAGTACTTC
once	TRBJ2-7	TRBV2	TRBD1	CASRARGHTYEQYF	TGTGCCAGCAGGGCCAGGGGGCACACCTACGAGCAGTACTTC
.	TRBJ1-1	TRBV7-3	TRBD1	CASSLTRDRGRDTEAFF	TGTGCCAGCAGCTTAACTCGGGACAGGGGGAGAGACACTGAAGCTTTCTTT
.	TRBJ2-7	TRBV6-1	TRBD1	CASSVGQGAEEQYF	TGTGCCAGCAGTGTGGGACAGGGGGCTGAAGAGCAGTACTTC
few	TRBJ1-6	TRBV4-1	.	CASSQPKQGIHNSPLHF	TGCGCCAGCAGCCAACCTAAACAGGGCATACATAATTCACCCCTCCACTTT
.	TRBJ1-2	TRBV29-1	TRBD1	CSARNPLQGAYGYTF	TGCAGCGCACGAAACCCACTGCAGGGGGCGTATGGCTACACCTTC
.	TRBJ1-2	TRBV29-1	.	CSGGGEVNGYTF	TGCAGCGGCGGGGGGGAAGTTAATGGCTACACCTTC
.	TRBJ1-2	TRBV7-9	TRBD1	CASSQGTVSNYGYTF	TGTGCCAGCAGCCAAGGGACAGTGTCTAACTATGGCTACACCTTC
.	TRBJ2-3	TRBV7-3	TRBD2	CASSLSGGVDTQYF	TGTGCCAGCAGCTTAAGCGGGGGGGTAGATACGCAGTATTTT
.	TRBJ2-1	TRBV5-1	TRBD2	CASRLSGGGYNEQFF	TGCGCCAGCAGACTTAGCGGGGGGGGTTACAATGAGCAGTTCTTC
.	TRBJ1-1	TRBV18	.	CASSPKTGTTEAFF	TGTGCCAGCTCACCCAAAACAGGGACAACTGAAGCTTTCTTT
few	TRBJ2-5	TRBV6-1	.	CASSEGGAGAETQYF	TGTGCCAGCAGTGAAGGTGGCGCAGGCGCGGAGACCCAGTACTTC
.	TRBJ2-1	TRBV4-2	TRBD2	CASSQTHRGGGPDNEQFF	TGTGCCAGCAGCCAAACTCACCGGGGCGGGGGGCCTGACAATGAGCAGTTCTTC
.	TRBJ2-3	TRBV20-1	.	CSARWTDTQYF	TGCAGTGCTCGGTGGACAGATACGCAGTATTTT
.	TRBJ1-3	TRBV27	.	CASSLSISSGNTIYF	TGTGCCAGCAGTTTGTCCATTAGCTCTGGAAACACCATATATTTT
.	TRBJ2-2	TRBV6-1	TRBD2	CATATSGVNTGELFF	TGTGCCACCGCGACTAGCGGGGTTAACACCGGGGAGCTGTTTTTT
.	TRBJ2-3	TRBV6-1	TRBD2	CASSELAGDTDTQYF	TGTGCCAGCAGCGAACTAGCGGGGGACACAGATACGCAGTATTTT
.	TRBJ1-2	TRBV27	TRBD1	CASSPTGAYGYTF	TGTGCCAGCAGCCCGACAGGGGCCTATGGCTACACCTTC
.	TRBJ1-1	TRBV14	.	CASSQELAGYTEAFF	TGTGCCAGCAGCCAAGAATTGGCAGGGTACACTGAAGCTTTCTTT
.	TRBJ1-2	TRBV18	.	CASSKENYGYTF	TGTGCCAGCTCAAAGGAGAACTATGGCTACACCTTC
.	TRBJ1-1	TRBV27	.	CASSLTPMNTEAFF	TGTGCCAGCAGTTTAACACCCATGAACACTGAAGCTTTCTTT
few	TRBJ2-7	TRBV27	.	CASSFNGGHYEQYF	TGTGCCAGCAGTTTTAATGGGGGACATTACGAGCAGTACTTC
.	TRBJ1-2	TRBV19	.	CASRPSIDTNYGYTF	TGTGCCAGTAGGCCCTCGATAGATACTAACTATGGCTACACCTTC
.	TRBJ2-3	TRBV27	.	CASVRADTQYF	TGTGCCAGCGTCAGGGCAGATACGCAGTATTTT
once	TRBJ2-3	TRBV5-8	.	CASSLQGPTDTQYF	TGTGCCAGCAGCTTGCAGGGCCCCACAGATACGCAGTATTTT
.	TRBJ2-1	TRBV9	TRBD2	CASSYSSGGTYNEQFF	TGTGCCAGCAGCTACTCTAGCGGGGGGACCTACAATGAGCAGTTCTTC
.	TRBJ1-2	TRBV6-1	TRBD1	CASSLQGVGGYTF	TGTGCCAGCAGCTTACAGGGGGTCGGAGGCTACACCTTC
few	TRBJ2-3	TRBV6-5	TRBD2	CASSSGETDTQYF	TGTGCCAGCAGTAGCGGGGAAACAGATACGCAGTATTTT
.	TRBJ1-1	TRBV19	TRBD1	CASRIRDRGVAEAFF	TGTGCCAGTAGGATCAGGGACAGGGGGGTAGCTGAAGCTTTCTTT
.	TRBJ2-1	TRBV6-1	TRBD2	CASSEDIVLAGANYNEQFF	TGTGCCAGCAGTGAAGATATCGTACTAGCGGGGGCCAACTACAATGAGCAGTTCTTC
once	TRBJ2-5	TRBV6-5	.	CASSYDQEWAEETQYF	TGTGCCAGCAGTTACGATCAAGAGTGGGCCGAAGAGACCCAGTACTTC
once	TRBJ2-7	TRBV30	TRBD2	CAWKGTSGYEQYF	TGTGCCTGGAAGGGGACTAGCGGGTACGAGCAGTACTTC
.	TRBJ1-4	TRBV2	TRBD1	CASSDWGQGIATNEKLFF	TGTGCCAGCAGTGATTGGGGACAGGGGATAGCAACTAATGAAAAACTGTTTTTT
.	TRBJ2-1	TRBV6-4	.	CASSDVRGNEQFF	TGTGCCAGCAGTGACGTACGGGGGAATGAGCAGTTCTTC
.	TRBJ1-2	TRBV6-6	.	CASSFEGSTGYTF	TGTGCCAGCAGTTTTGAGGGATCAACTGGCTACACCTTC
.	TRBJ2-2	TRBV30	TRBD2	CAWSLGLAGGSGELFF	TGTGCCTGGAGTCTCGGACTAGCGGGGGGTTCCGGGGAGCTGTTTTTT
.	TRBJ2-5	TRBV10-3	.	CAIRGPQGETQYF	TGTGCCATCAGGGGACCCCAGGGGGAGACCCAGTACTTC
.	TRBJ2-2	TRBV28	.	CASSTGQGGLGELFF	TGTGCCAGCAGTACCGGACAGGGAGGGTTGGGGGAGCTGTTTTTT
.	TRBJ2-1	TRBV5-1	TRBD2	CASSWGSGGAGNEQFF	TGCGCCAGCAGCTGGGGTAGCGGGGGGGCCGGGAATGAGCAGTTCTTC
once	TRBJ2-3	TRBV7-3	TRBD2	CASSSRGGGTDTQYF	TGTGCCAGCAGCTCCCGCGGGGGGGGCACAGATACGCAGTATTTT
.	TRBJ2-3	TRBV7-9	.	CASSLGVTDTQYF	TGTGCCAGCAGCTTAGGAGTCACAGATACGCAGTATTTT
.	TRBJ2-3	TRBV5-1	.	CASSPSYGTLSTSTDTQYF	TGCGCCAGCAGCCCATCCTACGGTACCCTAAGCACTAGCACAGATACGCAGTATTTT
.	TRBJ1-1	TRBV19	TRBD1	CASSPGQGKIAEAFF	TGTGCCAGTAGCCCGGGACAGGGAAAAATAGCTGAAGCTTTCTTT
.	TRBJ1-1	TRBV11-1	TRBD1	CASSSDRAPNTEAFF	TGTGCCAGCAGCTCGGACAGGGCACCGAACACTGAAGCTTTCTTT
once	TRBJ1-2	TRBV9	TRBD1	CASSARDRGSNGYTF	TGTGCCAGCAGCGCTCGGGACAGGGGAAGTAATGGCTACACCTTC
.	TRBJ2-3	TRBV5-4	TRBD2	CASSLGTSRGDTQYF	TGTGCCAGCAGCTTAGGGACTAGCCGAGGGGATACGCAGTATTTT
.	TRBJ2-1	TRBV19	TRBD2	CASSRTSGGNNEQFF	TGTGCCAGTAGTAGGACTAGCGGGGGGAACAATGAGCAGTTCTTC
.	TRBJ2-3	TRBV5-6	TRBD1	CASSLRTGPFTDTQYF	TGTGCCAGCAGCTTACGGACAGGGCCTTTCACAGATACGCAGTATTTT
.	TRBJ1-1	TRBV15	TRBD1	CATSDPVTGDPEAFF	TGTGCCACCAGTGATCCGGTGACAGGGGACCCTGAAGCTTTCTTT
.	TRBJ1-1	TRBV13	.	CASSLRLNTEAFF	TGTGCCAGCAGCTTGAGGCTGAACACTGAAGCTTTCTTT